This T cell receptor beta chain is from a study of blood T cell repertoires in COVID-19 (dated by TCRdb to 2018 to 2020). In terms of the full investigation: Samples from collaborators originated in the United States, Italy and Spain and spanned both the acute and convalescent phases of COVID-19. The material from the prospective study consisted of cDNA or gDNA derived from T cells, B-cell-depleted T cells, or PBMCs. Subjects who had been exposed to COVID-19, were actively infected with it, or had recovered from it provided the deeply sampled blood TCRbeta repertoires that made up the dataset. The repertoires were released in a freely available public database intended as a resource for research on the immune response to SARS-CoV-2. Samples came from the ongoing ImmuneRACE study (first 160 participants) plus 1,254 subjects from 6 global collaborators. A de-identified subject ID, COVID-19 status, age in years and sex were almost always included in the sample metadata. Where available, HLA class I and class II types were obtained from metadata supplied by the sample provider rather than from assay-based typing. The full study reports these points: The quantity of clinical and demographic metadata differed by source and by participant and was supplied without curation.

The immunoSEQ Assay, a bias-controlled multiplex PCR, was used to amplify TCRbeta CDR3 regions from genomic DNA. As for the authors' bioinformatics: Within the assay, amplification of reference gene primers was used to estimate how many nucleated cells each sample contained. Sequence reads were collapsed and filtered to measure the absolute abundance of every unique TCRbeta CDR3 rearrangement. For each sample, productive Simpson clonality was calculated by taking the square root of Simpson's diversity index across productive rearrangements. In TCRdb, the immuneACCESS table is reduced to in-frame sequences with V and J assigned. These tables do not hold every clone; where another copy was compared, an unresolved V gene accounts for under half, and the others remain unexplained. V and J calls and clone size come straight from that table; D and trimming were deduced from the DNA. A total of about 190,000 clones appear in this sample, about 88% of them only once. Together, the top ten hold about 1.1% of the sample.

Remarks on this clone: Its antigen specificity is not known. It has no much larger one-base neighbor in the sample; base qualities were not kept.

Collaborating institutions collected whole blood in K2EDTA tubes following their own protocols. Collaborator samples were shipped for TCRbeta analysis as frozen whole blood, isolated PBMCs, or DNA extracted from either sample type. From the cysteine through the phenylalanine, the CDR3 covers 16 amino acids. The entry retains the CDR3 DNA only, 48 bases that are in frame from base 1. V is pared back by 1 base and J by 1 base, with 13 bases lying between the germline termini. Taken from the germline V gene, the CDR1 and CDR2 loops are MGHRA and YSYEKL. This clonotype was obtained from a man aged 30-40 years with acute or convalescent COVID-19. The sequenced material came from peripheral blood. The chain couples TRBV4-1 to TRBJ1-1; a tentative D call is TRBD1 (5 bases match). In nucleotide form, the sequence is TGCGCCAGCAGCCAAGGGCCCGACAGCCCGAACACTGAAGCTTTCTTT. This yields the protein CASSQGPDSPNTEAFF.